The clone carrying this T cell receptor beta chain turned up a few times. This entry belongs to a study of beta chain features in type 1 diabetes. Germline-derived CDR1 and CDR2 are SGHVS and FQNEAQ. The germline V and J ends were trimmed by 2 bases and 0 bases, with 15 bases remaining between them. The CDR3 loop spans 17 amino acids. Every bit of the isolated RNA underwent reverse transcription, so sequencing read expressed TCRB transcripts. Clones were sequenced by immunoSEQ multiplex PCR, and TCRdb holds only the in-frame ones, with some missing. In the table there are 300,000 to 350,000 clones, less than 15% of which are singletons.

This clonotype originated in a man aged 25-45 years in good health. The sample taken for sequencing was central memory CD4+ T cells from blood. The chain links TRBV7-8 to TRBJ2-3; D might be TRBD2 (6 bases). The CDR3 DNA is TGTGCCAGCAGCTTAACTTCCGGCGGGGCTAGCACAGATACGCAGTATTTT. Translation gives CASSLTSGGASTDTQYF.